The 2 T cell receptor beta chains below were found in one sample sequenced in a study of blood T cells in healthy people across ages. A second PCR, run for roughly 7 to 11 cycles, used a sample-barcoded 5' primer plus a J-beta primer mix. TCRdb fed the 5' RACE reads into MiXCR, producing one record per CDR3 protein. The data hold roughly 650,000 distinct CDR3 sequences, with about a third observed a single time. Sequencing used blood. These receptors originate from a woman of 80 years or more in good health.

In this sample, this clonotype turned up many times. CDR3 bases: TGCGCCAGCAAAGAATCCATGAACACTGAAGCTTTCTTT. Amino acids: CASKESMNTEAFF. The chain is built from TRBV5-1 and TRBJ1-1; D is unresolved. The CDR3 sequence is 13 residues long. V lost 6 bases and J lost 0, with 9 bases in between. Germline V gene data show CDR1 as SGHRS and CDR2 as YFSETQ. Full variable domain (remainder filled in from reference TRBV5-1 and TRBJ1-1): KAGVTQTPRYLIKTRGQQVTLSCSPISGHRSVSWYQQTPGQGLQFLFEYFSETQRNKGNFPGRFSGRQFSNSRSEMNVSTLELGDSALYLCASKESMNTEAFFGQGTRLTVV.

This chain connects TRBV24-1 to TRBJ2-3; D remains unclear. Germline V CDR1 and CDR2: KGHDR, SFDVKD. V lost 6 bases, J lost 4 bases, and 13 bases lay in between. The CDR3 loop spans 14 amino acids. CDR3 loop: CATSLGQPPDTQYF. CDR3 DNA sequence: TGTGCCACCAGTCTCGGCCAGCCCCCAGATACGCAGTATTTT.